The sequence of this TCR beta chain was determined in a study of early T cells in non-severe SARS-CoV-2 infection. TCRdb ran MiXCR on the 5' RACE reads and lists one entry per CDR3 protein. The sample contains tens of thousands of distinct CDR3 sequences, over 8% of which appear only once. Trimming stripped 2 bases from V and 10 bases from J, with 12 bases between. CDR3 length equals 13 residues. Germline CDR1 reads MNHEY; CDR2 reads SVGAGI. V usage is TRBV6-5 and J usage is TRBJ2-1; D might be TRBD1 (6 bases). The sequencing used whole blood, collected at baseline. This TCR came from an adult who was a healthcare worker with PCR-confirmed SARS-CoV-2 infection or an uninfected control (not recorded which). The CDR3 protein is CASSYDRFREQFF. Written as DNA, the CDR3 is TGTGCCAGCAGTTACGACAGGTTTCGGGAGCAGTTCTTC.